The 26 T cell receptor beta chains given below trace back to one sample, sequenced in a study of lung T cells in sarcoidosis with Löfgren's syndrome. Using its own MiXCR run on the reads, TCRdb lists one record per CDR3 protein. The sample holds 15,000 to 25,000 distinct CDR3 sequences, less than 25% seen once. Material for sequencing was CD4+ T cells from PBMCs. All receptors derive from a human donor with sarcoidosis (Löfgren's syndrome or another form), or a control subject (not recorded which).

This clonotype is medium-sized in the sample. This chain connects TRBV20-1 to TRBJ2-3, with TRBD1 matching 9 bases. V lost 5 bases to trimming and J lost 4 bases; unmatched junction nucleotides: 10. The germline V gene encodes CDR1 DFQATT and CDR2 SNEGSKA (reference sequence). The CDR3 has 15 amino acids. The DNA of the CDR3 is TGCAGTGCTCCGCCAGGGACAGGGAGGGCAGATACGCAGTATTTT. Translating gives CSAPPGTGRADTQYF.

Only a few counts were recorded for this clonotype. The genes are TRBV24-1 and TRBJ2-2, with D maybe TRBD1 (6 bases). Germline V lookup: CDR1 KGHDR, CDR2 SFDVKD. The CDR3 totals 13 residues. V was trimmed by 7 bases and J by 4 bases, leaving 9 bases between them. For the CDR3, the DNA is TGTGCCACCAGAGGCAGGGGCACCGGGGAGCTGTTTTTT. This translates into CATRGRGTGELFF.

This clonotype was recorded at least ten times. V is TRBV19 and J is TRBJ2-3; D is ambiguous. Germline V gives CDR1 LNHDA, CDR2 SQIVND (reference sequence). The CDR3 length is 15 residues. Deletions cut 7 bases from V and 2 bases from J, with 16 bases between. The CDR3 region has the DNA TGTGCCAGTATAGGGTCGTCCAGGTCCACAGATACGCAGTATTTT. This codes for CASIGSSRSTDTQYF.

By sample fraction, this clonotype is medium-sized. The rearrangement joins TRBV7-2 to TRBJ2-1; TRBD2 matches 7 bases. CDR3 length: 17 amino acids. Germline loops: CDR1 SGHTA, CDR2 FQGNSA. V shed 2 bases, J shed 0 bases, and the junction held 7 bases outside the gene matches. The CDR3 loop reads CASSLTTTSSSYNEQFF. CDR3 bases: TGTGCCAGCAGCTTAACCACGACTAGCTCCTCCTACAATGAGCAGTTCTTC.

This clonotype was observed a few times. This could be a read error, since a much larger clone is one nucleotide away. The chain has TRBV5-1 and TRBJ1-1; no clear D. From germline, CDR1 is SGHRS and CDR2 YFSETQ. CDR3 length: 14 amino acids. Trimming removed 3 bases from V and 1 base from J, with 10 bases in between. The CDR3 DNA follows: TGCGCCAGCAGCTGCGGACGAGAGAACACTGAAGCTTTCTTT. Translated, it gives CASSCGRENTEAFF.

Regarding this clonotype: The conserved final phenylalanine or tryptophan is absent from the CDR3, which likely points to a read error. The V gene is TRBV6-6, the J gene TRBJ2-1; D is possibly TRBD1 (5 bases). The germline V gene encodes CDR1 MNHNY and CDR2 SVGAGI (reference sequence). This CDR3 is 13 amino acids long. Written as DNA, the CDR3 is TGTACCAGTGACAGTCCGTCTGGCCATGAGCAGTTCCTC. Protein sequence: CTSDSPSGHEQFL.

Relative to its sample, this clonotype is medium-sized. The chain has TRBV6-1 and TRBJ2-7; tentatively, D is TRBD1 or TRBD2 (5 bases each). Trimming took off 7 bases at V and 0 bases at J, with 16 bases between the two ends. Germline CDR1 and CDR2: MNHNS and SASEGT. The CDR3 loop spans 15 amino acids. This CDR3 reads CASTPRDPPSYEQYF. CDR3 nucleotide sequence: TGTGCCAGCACCCCCCGGGACCCTCCCTCCTACGAGCAGTACTTC.

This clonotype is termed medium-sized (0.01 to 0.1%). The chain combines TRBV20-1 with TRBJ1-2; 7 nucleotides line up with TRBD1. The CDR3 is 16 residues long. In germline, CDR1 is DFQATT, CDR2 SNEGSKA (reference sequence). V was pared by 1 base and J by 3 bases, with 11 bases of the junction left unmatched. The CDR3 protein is CSARATRDRQDYGYTF. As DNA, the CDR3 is TGCAGTGCTAGAGCGACCAGGGACAGACAGGACTATGGCTACACCTTC.

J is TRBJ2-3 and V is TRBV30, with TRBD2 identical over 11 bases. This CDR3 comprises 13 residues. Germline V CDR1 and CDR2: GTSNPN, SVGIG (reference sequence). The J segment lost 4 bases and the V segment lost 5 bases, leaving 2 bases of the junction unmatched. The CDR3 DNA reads TGTGCCTGGTCGGGACTAGCGGCAGATACGCAGTATTTT. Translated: CAWSGLAADTQYF.

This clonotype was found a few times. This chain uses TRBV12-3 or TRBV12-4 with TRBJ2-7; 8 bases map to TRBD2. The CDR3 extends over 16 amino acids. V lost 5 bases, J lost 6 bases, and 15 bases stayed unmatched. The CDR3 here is CASSPTGGRALGEQYF. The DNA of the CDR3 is TGTGCCAGCAGTCCGACGGGGGGGCGGGCTCTGGGCGAGCAGTACTTC.

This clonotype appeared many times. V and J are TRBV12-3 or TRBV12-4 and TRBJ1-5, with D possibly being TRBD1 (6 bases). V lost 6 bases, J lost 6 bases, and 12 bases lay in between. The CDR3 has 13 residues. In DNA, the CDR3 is TGTGCCAGCAGCACAGGGATGGGTCAGCCCCAGCATTTT. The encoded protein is CASSTGMGQPQHF.

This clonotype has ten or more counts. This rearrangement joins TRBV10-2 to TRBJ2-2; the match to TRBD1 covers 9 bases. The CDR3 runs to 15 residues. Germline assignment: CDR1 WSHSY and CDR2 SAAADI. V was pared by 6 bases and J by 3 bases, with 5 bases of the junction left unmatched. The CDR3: CASRGDRDYTGELFF. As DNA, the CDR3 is TGCGCCAGCAGAGGGGACAGGGATTACACCGGGGAGCTGTTTTTT.

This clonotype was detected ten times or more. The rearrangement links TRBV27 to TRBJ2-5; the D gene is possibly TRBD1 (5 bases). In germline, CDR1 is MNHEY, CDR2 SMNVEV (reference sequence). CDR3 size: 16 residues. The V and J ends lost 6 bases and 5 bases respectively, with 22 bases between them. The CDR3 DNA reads TGTGCCAGCAGGAATCTACAGGTAGCAGGACGGGAGACCCAGTACTTC. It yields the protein CASRNLQVAGRETQYF.

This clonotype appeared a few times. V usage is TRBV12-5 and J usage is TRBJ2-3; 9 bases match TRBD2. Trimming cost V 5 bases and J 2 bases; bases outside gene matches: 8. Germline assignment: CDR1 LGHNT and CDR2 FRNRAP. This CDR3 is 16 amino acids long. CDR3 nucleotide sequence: TGTGCTAGTGGTCGATCTAGCGGGGCAACCACAGATACGCAGTATTTT. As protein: CASGRSSGATTDTQYF.

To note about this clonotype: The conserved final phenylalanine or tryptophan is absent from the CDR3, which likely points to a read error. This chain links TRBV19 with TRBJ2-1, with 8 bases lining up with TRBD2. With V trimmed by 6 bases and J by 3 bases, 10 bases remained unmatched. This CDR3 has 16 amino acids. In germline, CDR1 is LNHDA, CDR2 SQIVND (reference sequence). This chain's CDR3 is CASRPGTSGSYNEQFL. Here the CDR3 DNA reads TGTGCCAGTAGACCAGGGACCAGCGGGAGCTACAATGAGCAGTTCCTC.

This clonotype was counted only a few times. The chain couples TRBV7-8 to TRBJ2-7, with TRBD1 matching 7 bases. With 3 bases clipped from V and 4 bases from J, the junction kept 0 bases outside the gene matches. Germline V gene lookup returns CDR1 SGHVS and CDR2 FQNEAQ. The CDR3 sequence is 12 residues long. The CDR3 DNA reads TGTGCCAGCAGCTTGACAGGGTACGAGCAGTACTTC. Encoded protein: CASSLTGYEQYF. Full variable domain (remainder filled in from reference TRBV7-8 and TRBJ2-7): GAGVSQSPRYKVAKRGQDVALRCDPISGHVSLFWYQQALGQGPEFLTYFQNEAQLDKSGLPSDRFFAERPEGSVSTLKIQRTQQEDSAVYLCASSLTGYEQYFGPGTRLTVT.

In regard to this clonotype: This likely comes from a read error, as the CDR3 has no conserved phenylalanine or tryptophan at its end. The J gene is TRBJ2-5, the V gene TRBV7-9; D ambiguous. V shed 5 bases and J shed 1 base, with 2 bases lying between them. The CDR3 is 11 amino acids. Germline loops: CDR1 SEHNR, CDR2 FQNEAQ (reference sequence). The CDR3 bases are TGTGCCAGCAGCGTCCAAGAGACCCAGTACTCC. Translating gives CASSVQETQYS.

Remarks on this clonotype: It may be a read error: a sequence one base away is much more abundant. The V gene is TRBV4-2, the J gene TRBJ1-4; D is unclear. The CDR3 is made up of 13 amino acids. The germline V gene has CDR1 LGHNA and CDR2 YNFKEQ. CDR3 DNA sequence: TGTGCCAGCAGCCGAGGAGAGTATGAAAAACTGATTTTT. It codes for CASSRGEYEKLIF.

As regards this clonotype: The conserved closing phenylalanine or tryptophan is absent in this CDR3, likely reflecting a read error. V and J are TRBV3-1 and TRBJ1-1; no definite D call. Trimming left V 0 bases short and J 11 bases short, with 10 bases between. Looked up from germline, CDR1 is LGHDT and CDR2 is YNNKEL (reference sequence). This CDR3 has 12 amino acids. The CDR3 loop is CASSQESSRAFS. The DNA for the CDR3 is TGTGCCAGCAGCCAAGAATCCAGCCGGGCTTTCTCT.

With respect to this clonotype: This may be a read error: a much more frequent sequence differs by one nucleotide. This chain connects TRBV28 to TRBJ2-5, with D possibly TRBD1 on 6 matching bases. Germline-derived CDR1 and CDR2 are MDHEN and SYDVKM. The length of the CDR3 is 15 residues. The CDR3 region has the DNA TGTGCCATCAGTTTATGGAACAGGGTCCAAGAGACCCAGTACTTC. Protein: CAISLWNRVQETQYF.

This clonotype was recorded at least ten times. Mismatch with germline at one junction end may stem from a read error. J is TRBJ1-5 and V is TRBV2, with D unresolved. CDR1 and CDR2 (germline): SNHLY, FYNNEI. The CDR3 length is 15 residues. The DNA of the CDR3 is TGTACCAGCAGTGATGGTTTGGGAAGAGATCAGCCCCAGCATTTT. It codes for CTSSDGLGRDQPQHF.

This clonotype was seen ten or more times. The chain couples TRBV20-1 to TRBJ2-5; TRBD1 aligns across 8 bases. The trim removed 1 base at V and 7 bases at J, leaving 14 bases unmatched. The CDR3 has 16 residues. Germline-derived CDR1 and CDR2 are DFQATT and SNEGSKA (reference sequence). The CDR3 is CSARAHGTGGEGTQYF. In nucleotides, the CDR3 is TGCAGTGCTAGAGCGCACGGGACAGGAGGGGAAGGGACCCAGTACTTC.

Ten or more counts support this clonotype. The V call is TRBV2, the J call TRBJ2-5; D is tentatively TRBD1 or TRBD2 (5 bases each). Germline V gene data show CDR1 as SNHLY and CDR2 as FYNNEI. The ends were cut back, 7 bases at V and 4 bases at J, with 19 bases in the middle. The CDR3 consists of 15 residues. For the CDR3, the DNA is TGTGCCAGCACCGCCCCGCGGGTGGGGCGAGAGACCCAGTACTTC. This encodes CASTAPRVGRETQYF.

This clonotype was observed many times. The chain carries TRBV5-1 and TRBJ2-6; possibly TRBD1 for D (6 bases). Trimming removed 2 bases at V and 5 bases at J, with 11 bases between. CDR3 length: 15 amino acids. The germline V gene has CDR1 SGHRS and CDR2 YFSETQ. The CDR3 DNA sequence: TGCGCCAGCAGCTTCGGACAGATCAGGGCCAACGTCCTGACTTTC. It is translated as CASSFGQIRANVLTF.

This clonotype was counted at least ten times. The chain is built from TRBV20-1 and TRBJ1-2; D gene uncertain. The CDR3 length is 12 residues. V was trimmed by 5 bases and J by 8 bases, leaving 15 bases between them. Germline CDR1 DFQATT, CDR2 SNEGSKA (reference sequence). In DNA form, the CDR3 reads TGCAGTGCTTACCGGAACCGAGGGGGCTACACCTTC. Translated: CSAYRNRGGYTF.

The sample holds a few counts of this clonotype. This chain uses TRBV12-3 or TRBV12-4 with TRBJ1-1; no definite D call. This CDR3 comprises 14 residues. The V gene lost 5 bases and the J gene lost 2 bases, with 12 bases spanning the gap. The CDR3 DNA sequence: TGTGCCAGCAGTCCCCACGGAACTAACACTGAAGCTTTCTTT. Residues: CASSPHGTNTEAFF.